This T cell receptor beta chain was recovered during a study of blood T cell repertoires in COVID-19. Looking at the study overall: Sites across the United States, Italy and Spain contributed samples from acute and convalescent COVID-19. Sources were T cells, B-cell-depleted T cells, or PBMCs; the material itself was cDNA or gDNA.

Original processing methods: Reference gene primer amplification gave estimated nucleated cell counts. Data came from immunoSEQ multiplex PCR; TCRdb stores just in-frame clones and leaves some out. V and J calls and clone size follow that table, whereas D and trimming were derived from the DNA. The data hold about 270,000 clones, with about 87% observed a single time. Recruits, aged about 18 to 100 years, lived in around 24 US areas. There are 14 residues in the CDR3. J was trimmed by 5 bases and V by 4 bases; bases with no gene match: 4. CDR1 and CDR2 (germline): MDHEN, SYDVKM. Sequencing was done on a sample of PBMCs or T cells enriched from blood (not recorded which). The V and J genes are TRBV28 and TRBJ2-7, with 11 nucleotides matching TRBD1. This TCR derives from a woman aged 40 to 55 with acute COVID-19. CDR3 region: CASSSDRGHDEQYF. The DNA of the CDR3 is TGTGCCAGCAGTTCGGACAGGGGGCACGACGAGCAGTACTTC.